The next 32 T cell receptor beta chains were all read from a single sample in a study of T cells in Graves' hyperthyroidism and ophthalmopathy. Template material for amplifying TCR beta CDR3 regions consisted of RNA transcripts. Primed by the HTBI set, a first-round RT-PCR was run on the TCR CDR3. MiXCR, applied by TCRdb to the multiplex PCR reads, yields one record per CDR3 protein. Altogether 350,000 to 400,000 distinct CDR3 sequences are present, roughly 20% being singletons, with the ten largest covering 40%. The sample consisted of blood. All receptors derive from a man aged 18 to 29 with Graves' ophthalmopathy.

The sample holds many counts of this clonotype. The CDR3 spells CASSTYGAHSSYGYTF. The CDR3 nucleotides are TGTGCCAGCAGCACATACGGGGCTCATTCCTCCTATGGCTACACCTTC. The chain employs TRBV7-8 and TRBJ1-2; TRBD1 might be the D (5 bases). This CDR3 is built from 16 residues. CDR1 and CDR2 (germline): SGHVS, FQNEAQ. V was pared by 5 bases and J by 4 bases, with 20 bases between.

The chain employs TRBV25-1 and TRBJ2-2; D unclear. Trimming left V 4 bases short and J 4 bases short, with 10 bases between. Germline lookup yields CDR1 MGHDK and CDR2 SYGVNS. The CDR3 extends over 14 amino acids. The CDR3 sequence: CASSVPDTTGELFF. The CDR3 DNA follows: TGTGCCAGCAGTGTGCCAGATACCACCGGGGAGCTGTTTTTT.

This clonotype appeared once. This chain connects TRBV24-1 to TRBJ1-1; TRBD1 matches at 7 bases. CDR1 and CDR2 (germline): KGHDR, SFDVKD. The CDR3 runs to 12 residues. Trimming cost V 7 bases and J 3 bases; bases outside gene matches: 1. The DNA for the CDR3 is TGTGCCACCAGCGACAGGGACACTGAAGCTTTCTTT. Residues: CATSDRDTEAFF.

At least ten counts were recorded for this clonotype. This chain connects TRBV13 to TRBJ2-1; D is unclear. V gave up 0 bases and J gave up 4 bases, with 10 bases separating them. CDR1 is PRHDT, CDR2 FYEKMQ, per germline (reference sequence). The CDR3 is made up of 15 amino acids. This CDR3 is CASSLGPFPYNEQFF. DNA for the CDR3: TGTGCCAGCAGCTTAGGCCCCTTCCCATACAATGAGCAGTTCTTC.

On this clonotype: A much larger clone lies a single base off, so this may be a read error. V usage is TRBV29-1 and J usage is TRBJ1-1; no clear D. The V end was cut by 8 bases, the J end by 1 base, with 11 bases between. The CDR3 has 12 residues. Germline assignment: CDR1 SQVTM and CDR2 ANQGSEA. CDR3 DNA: TGCAGCTGTGCCCCCGGGAACACTGAAGCTTTCTTT. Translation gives CSCAPGNTEAFF. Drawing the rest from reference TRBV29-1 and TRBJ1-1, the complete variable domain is SAVISQKPSRDICQRGTSLTIQCQVDSQVTMMFWYRQQPGQSLTLIATANQGSEATYESGFVIDKFPISRPNLTFSTLTVSNMSPEDSSIYLCSCAPGNTEAFFGQGTRLTVV.

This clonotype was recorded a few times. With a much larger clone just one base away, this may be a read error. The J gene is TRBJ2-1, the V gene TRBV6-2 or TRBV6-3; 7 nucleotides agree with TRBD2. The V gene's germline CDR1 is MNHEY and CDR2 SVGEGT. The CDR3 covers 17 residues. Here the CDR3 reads CASGYSNPAGPKGEQFF. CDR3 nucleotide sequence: TGTGCCAGCGGTTACTCGAATCCAGCGGGGCCCAAGGGTGAGCAGTTCTTC.

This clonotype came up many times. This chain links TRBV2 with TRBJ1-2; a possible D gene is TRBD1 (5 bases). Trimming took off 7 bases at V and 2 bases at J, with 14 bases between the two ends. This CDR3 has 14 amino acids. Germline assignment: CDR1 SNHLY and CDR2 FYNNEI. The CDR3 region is CASTGQITNYGYTF. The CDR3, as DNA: TGTGCCAGCACGGGGCAGATTACCAACTATGGCTACACCTTC.

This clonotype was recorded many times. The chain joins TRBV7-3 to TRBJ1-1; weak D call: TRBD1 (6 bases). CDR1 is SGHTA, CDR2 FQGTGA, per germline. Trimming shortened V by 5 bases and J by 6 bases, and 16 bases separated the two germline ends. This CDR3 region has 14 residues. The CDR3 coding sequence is TGTGCCAGCAGCGACCAGGGGAGTGTGGCTGAAGCTTTCTTT. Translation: CASSDQGSVAEAFF.

CDR3 residues: CASSMARAPQETQYF. CDR3 DNA sequence: TGTGCCAGTAGTATGGCTAGGGCCCCTCAAGAGACCCAGTACTTC. The gene calls are TRBV19 and TRBJ2-5, with D uncertain. Trimming pared 3 bases from V and 2 bases from J, leaving 13 bases between. The germline CDR1 and CDR2 sequences are LNHDA and SQIVND (reference sequence). The CDR3 loop spans 15 amino acids. Full variable domain (outside the CDR3, taken from reference TRBV19 and TRBJ2-5): DGGITQSPKYLFRKEGQNVTLSCEQNLNHDAMYWYRQDPGQGLRLIYYSQIVNDFQKGDIAEGYSVSREKKESFPLTVTSAQKNPTAFYLCASSMARAPQETQYFGPGTRLLVL.

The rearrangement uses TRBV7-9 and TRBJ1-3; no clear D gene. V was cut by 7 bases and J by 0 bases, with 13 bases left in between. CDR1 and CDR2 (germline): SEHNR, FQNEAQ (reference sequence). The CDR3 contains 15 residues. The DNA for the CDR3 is TGTGCCAGCACCAAAGAATACATCTCTGGAAACACCATATATTTT. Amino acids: CASTKEYISGNTIYF.

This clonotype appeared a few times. In nucleotides, the CDR3 is TGTGCCAGCAGCCGCGGGACTAAATCCTACGAGCAGTACTTC. Amino acid sequence: CASSRGTKSYEQYF. The chain combines TRBV14 with TRBJ2-7, with 7 bases identical to TRBD2. The CDR3 is 14 amino acids. J was trimmed by 1 base and V by 4 bases; bases with no gene match: 4. Germline CDR1 reads SGHDN; CDR2 reads FVKESK. Variable domain in full (rest from reference TRBV14 and TRBJ2-7): EAGVTQFPSHSVIEKGQTVTLRCDPISGHDNLYWYRRVMGKEIKFLLHFVKESKQDESGMPNNRFLAERTGGTYSTLKVQPAELEDSGVYFCASSRGTKSYEQYFGPGTRLTVT.

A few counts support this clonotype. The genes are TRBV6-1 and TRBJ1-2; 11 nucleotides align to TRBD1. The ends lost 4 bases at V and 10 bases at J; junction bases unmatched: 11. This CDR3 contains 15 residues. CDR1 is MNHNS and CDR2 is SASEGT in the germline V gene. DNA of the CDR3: TGTGCCAGCAGTGCCCGGGACAGGGGGTTTGTGGACTACACCTTC. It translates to CASSARDRGFVDYTF.

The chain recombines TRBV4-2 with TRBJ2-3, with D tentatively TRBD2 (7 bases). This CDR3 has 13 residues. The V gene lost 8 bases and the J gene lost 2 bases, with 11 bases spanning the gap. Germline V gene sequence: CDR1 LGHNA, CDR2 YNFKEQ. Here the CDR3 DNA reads TGTGCCAGCTCGGGGGGCTACACAGATACGCAGTATTTT. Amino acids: CASSGGYTDTQYF.

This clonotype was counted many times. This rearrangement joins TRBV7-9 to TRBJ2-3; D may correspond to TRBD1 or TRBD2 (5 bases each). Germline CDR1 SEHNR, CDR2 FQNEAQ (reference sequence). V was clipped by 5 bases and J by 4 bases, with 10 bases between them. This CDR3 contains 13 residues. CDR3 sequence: CASSRGDADTQYF. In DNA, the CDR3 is TGTGCCAGCAGCCGAGGGGACGCAGATACGCAGTATTTT.

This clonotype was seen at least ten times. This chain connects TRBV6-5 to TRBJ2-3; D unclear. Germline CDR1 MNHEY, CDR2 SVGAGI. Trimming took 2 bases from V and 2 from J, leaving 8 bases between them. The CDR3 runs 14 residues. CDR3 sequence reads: CASSYGPATDTQYF. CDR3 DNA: TGTGCCAGCAGTTACGGACCTGCCACAGATACGCAGTATTTT.

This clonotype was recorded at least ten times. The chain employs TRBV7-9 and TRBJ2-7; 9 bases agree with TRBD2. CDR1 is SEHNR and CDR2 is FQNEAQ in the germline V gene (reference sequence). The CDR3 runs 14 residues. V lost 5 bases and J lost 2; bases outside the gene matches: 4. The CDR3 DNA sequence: TGTGCCAGCAGCACCTTAGCGGGGGCCTACGAGCAGTACTTC. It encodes CASSTLAGAYEQYF.

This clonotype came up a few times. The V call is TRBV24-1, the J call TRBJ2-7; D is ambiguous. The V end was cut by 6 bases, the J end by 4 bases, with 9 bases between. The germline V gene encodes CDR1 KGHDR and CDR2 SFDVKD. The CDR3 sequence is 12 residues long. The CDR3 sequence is CATSPGSYEQYF. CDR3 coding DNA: TGTGCCACCAGTCCCGGTTCTTACGAGCAGTACTTC.

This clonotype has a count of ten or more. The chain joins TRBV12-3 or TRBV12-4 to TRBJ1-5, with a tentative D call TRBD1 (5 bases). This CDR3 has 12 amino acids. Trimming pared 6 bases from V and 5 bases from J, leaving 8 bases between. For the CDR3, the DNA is TGTGCCAGCAGATTGACAGATCAGCCCCAGCATTTT. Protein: CASRLTDQPQHF.

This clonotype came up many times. As DNA, the CDR3 is TGTGCCAGCAGTTTCGTGGAGGGGTCGCCTAGCACAGATACGCAGTATTTT. Its protein is CASSFVEGSPSTDTQYF. This chain uses TRBV27 with TRBJ2-3; TRBD2 might be the D (6 bases). V lost 3 bases, J lost 0 bases, and 16 bases lay in between. The CDR3 consists of 17 residues. Germline V gives CDR1 MNHEY, CDR2 SMNVEV (reference sequence).

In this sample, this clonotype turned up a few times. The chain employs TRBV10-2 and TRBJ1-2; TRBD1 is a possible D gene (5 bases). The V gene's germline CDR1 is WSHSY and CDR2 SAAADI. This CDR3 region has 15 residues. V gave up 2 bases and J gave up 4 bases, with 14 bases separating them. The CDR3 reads CASSEPLRGIYGYTF. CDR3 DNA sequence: TGCGCCAGCAGTGAGCCACTGCGGGGGATCTATGGCTACACCTTC.

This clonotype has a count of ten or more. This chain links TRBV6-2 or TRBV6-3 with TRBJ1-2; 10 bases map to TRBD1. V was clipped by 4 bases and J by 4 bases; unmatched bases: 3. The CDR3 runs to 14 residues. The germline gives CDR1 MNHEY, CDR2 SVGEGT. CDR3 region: CASSWDRGSYGYTF. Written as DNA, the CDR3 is TGTGCCAGCAGTTGGGACAGGGGCTCCTATGGCTACACCTTC.

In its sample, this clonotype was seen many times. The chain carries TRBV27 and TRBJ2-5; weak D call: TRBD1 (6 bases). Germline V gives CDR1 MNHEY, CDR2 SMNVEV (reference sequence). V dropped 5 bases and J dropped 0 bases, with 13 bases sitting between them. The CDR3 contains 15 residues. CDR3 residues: CASSPRQDNQETQYF. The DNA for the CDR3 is TGTGCCAGCAGTCCACGACAGGATAACCAAGAGACCCAGTACTTC.

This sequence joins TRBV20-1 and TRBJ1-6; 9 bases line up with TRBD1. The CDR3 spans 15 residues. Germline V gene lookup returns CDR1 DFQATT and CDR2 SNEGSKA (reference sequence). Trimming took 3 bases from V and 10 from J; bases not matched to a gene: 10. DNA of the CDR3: TGCAGTGCTAGCGTCTGGGACAGGGAGCACTCACCCCTCCACTTT. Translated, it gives CSASVWDREHSPLHF.

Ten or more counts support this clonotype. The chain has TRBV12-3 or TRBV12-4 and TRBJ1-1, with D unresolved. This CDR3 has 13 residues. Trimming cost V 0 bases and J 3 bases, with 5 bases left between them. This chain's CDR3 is CASSLARYTEAFF. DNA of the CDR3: TGTGCCAGCAGTTTAGCGAGATACACTGAAGCTTTCTTT.

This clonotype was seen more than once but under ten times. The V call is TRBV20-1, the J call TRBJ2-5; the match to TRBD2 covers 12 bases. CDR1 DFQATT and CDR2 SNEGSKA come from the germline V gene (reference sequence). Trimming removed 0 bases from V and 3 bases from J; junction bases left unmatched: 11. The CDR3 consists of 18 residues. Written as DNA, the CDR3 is TGCAGTGCTAGAGATTTCTTTGCTAGCGGGGGGGATAAAGAGACCCAGTACTTC. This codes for CSARDFFASGGDKETQYF.

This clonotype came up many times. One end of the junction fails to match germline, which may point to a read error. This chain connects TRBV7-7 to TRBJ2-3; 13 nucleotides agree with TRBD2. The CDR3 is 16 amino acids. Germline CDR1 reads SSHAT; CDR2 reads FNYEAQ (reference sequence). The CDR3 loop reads CASSQLAGGKADTQYF. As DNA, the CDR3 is TGTGCTAGCAGCCAACTAGCGGGGGGGAAGGCAGATACGCAGTATTTT.

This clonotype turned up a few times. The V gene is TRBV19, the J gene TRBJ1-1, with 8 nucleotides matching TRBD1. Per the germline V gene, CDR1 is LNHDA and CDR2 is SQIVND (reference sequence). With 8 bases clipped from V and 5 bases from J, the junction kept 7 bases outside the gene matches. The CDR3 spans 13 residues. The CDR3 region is CASGQGSGTEAFF. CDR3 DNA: TGTGCCAGTGGACAGGGTAGTGGGACTGAAGCTTTCTTT.

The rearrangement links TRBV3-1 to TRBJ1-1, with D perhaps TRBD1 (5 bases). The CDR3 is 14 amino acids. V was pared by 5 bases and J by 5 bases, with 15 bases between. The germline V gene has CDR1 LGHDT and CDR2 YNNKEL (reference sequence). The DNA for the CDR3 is TGTGCCAGCAGCAACCAAGCGGGGGGAACTGAAGCTTTCTTT. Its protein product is CASSNQAGGTEAFF.

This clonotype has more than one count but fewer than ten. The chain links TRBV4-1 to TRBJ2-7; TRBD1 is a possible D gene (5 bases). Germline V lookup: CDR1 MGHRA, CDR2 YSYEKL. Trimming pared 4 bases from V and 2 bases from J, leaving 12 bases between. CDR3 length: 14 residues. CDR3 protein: CASSLLDRTYEQYF. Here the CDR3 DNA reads TGCGCCAGCAGCCTCCTCGACAGAACCTACGAGCAGTACTTC.

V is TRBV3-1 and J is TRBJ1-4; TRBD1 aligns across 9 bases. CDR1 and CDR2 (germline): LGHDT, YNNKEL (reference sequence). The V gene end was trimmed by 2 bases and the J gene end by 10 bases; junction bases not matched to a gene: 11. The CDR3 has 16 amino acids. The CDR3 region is CASSQTTGTGYGKLFF. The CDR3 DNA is TGTGCCAGCAGCCAAACTACCGGGACAGGGTATGGAAAACTGTTTTTT. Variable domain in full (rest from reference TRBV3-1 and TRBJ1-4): DTAVSQTPKYLVTQMGNDKSIKCEQNLGHDTMYWYKQDSKKFLKIMFSYNNKELIINETVPNRFSPKSPDKAHLNLHINSLELGDSAVYFCASSQTTGTGYGKLFFGSGTQLSVL.

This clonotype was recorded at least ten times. The CDR3, as DNA: TGTGCCAGCAGCCCATGGGTTCAGGCTGGAGGGGATGAGCAGTTCTTC. Amino acid sequence: CASSPWVQAGGDEQFF. The J gene is TRBJ2-1, the V gene TRBV3-1, with a possible D match to TRBD2 (6 bases). Per the germline V gene, CDR1 is LGHDT and CDR2 is YNNKEL (reference sequence). Trimming removed 4 bases at V and 8 bases at J, with 21 bases between. The CDR3 loop spans 16 amino acids.

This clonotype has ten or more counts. In DNA form, the CDR3 reads TGTGCCAGCAGTTTACTAGCGGGGGGCTTCAATGAGCAGTTCTTC. It encodes CASSLLAGGFNEQFF. J is TRBJ2-1 and V is TRBV27; 11 bases align to TRBD2. Germline CDR1 is MNHEY and CDR2 is SMNVEV (reference sequence). The V segment lost 2 bases and the J segment 6 bases; nucleotides outside the gene matches: 3. This CDR3 is built from 15 residues.